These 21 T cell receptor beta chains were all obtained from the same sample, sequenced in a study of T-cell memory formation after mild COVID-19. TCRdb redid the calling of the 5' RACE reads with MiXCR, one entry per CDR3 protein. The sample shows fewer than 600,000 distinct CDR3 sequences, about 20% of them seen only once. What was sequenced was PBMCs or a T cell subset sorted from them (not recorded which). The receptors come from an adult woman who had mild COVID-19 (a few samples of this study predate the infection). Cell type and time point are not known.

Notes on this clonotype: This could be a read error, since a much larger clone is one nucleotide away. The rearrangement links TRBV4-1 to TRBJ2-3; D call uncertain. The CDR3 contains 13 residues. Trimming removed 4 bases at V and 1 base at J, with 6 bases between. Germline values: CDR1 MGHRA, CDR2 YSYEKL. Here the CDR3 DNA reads TGCGCCAGCAGCCGGGCCGGCACAGATACGCAGTATTTT. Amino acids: CASSRAGTDTQYF.

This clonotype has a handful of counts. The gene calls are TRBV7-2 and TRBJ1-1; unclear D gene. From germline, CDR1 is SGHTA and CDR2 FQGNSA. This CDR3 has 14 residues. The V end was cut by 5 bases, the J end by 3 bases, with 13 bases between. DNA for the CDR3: TGTGCCAGCAGCATAGATACAAGTTACACTGAAGCTTTCTTT. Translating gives CASSIDTSYTEAFF.

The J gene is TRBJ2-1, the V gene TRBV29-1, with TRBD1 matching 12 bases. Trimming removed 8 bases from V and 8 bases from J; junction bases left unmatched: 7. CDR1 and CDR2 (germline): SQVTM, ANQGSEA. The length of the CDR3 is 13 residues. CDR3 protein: CSFSGQGAYEQFF. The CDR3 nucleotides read TGCAGCTTCTCGGGACAGGGGGCCTATGAGCAGTTCTTC.

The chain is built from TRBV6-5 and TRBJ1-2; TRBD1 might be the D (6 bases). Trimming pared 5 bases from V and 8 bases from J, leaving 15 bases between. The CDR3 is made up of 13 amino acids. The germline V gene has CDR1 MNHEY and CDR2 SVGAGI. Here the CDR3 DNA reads TGTGCCAGCAGTACGACAGGCGCTGAGGGCTACACCTTC. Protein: CASSTTGAEGYTF.

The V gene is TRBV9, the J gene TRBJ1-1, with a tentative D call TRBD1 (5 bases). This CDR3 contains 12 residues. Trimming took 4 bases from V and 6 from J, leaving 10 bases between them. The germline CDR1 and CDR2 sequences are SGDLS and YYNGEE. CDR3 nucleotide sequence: TGTGCCAGCAGCCCGGGGACGGCTGAAGCTTTCTTT. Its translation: CASSPGTAEAFF.

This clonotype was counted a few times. The CDR3 sequence: CASSGQGIDLYNNEKLFF. CDR3 bases: TGTGCCAGCAGCGGACAGGGGATCGACCTTTATAATAATGAAAAACTGTTTTTT. The chain has TRBV9 and TRBJ1-4; 8 nucleotides match TRBD1. Germline CDR1 reads SGDLS; CDR2 reads YYNGEE. This CDR3 contains 18 residues. Trimming removed 3 bases from V and 4 bases from J; junction bases left unmatched: 14.

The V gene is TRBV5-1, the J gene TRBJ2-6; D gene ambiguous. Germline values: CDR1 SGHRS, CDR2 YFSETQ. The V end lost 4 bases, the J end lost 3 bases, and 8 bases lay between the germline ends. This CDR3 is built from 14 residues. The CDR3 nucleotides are TGCGCCAGCAGCGCTGAGATTGGGGCCAACGTCCTGACTTTC. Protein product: CASSAEIGANVLTF.

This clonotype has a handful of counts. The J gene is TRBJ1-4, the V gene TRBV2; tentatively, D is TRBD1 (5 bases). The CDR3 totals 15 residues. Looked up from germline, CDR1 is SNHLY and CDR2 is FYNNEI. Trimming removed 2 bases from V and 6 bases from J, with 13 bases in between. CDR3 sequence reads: CASSERQGLDEKLFF. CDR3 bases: TGTGCCAGCAGTGAACGTCAGGGCCTCGATGAAAAACTGTTTTTT.

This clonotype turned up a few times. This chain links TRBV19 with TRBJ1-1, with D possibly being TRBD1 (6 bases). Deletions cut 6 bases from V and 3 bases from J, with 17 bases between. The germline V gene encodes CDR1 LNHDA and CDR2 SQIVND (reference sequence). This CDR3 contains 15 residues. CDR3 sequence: CASSYSVRGHTEAFF. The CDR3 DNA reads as TGTGCCAGTAGCTACTCGGTCAGGGGTCACACTGAAGCTTTCTTT.

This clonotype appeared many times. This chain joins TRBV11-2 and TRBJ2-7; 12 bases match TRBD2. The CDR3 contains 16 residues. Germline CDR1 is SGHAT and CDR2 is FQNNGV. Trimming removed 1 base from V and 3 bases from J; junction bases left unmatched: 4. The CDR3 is CASSLVTSGSVYEQYF. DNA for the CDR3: TGTGCCAGCAGCTTAGTGACTAGCGGGAGTGTCTACGAGCAGTACTTC.

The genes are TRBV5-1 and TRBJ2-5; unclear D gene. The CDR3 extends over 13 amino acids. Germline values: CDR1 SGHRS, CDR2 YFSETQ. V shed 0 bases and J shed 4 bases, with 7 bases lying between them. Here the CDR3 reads CASSLGMLETQYF. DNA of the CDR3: TGCGCCAGCAGCTTGGGAATGCTAGAGACCCAGTACTTC.

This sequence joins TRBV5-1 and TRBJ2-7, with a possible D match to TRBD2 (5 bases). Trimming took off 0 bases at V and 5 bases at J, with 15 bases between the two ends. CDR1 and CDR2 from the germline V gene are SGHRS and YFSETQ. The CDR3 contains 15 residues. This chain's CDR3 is CASSLEDRGIDEQYF. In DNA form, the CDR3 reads TGCGCCAGCAGCTTGGAGGATCGAGGGATCGACGAGCAGTACTTC.

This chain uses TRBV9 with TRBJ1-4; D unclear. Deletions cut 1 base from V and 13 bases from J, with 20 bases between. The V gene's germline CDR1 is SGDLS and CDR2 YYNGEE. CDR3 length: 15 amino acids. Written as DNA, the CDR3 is TGTGCCAGCAGCGTATCACAGACCCCCGAGGAAGGACTGTTTTTT. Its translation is CASSVSQTPEEGLFF.

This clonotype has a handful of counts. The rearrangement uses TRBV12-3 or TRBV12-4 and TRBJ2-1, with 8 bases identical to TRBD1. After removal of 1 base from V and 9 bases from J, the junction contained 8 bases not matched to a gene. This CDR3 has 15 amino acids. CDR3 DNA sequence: TGTGCCAGCAGTTTAGTGCAGGGGGCGCGGTTTGAGCAGTTCTTC. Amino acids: CASSLVQGARFEQFF.

Written as DNA, the CDR3 is TGCAGCGTTGTGAACAGGTTGGGGGGCTACACCTTC. Its translation: CSVVNRLGGYTF. This chain links TRBV29-1 with TRBJ1-2, with a weak D call TRBD1 (5 bases). With 4 bases removed from V and 8 bases from J, the gap between germline ends came to 14 bases. Germline CDR1 and CDR2: SQVTM and ANQGSEA. This CDR3 contains 12 residues.

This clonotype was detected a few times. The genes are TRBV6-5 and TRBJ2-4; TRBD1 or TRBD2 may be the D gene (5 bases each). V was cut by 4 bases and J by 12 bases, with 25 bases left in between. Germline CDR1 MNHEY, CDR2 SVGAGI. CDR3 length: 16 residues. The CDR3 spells CASSSNKVSGKGTQYF. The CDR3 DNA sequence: TGTGCCAGCAGTTCCAACAAGGTATCGGGTAAAGGGACTCAGTACTTC.

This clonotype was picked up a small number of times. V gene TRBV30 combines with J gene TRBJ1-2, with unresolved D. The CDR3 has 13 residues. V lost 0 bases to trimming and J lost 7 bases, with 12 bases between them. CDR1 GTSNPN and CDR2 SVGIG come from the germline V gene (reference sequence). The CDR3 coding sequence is TGTGCCTGGAGTGTAGCGGCATACACTGGCTACACCTTC. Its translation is CAWSVAAYTGYTF.

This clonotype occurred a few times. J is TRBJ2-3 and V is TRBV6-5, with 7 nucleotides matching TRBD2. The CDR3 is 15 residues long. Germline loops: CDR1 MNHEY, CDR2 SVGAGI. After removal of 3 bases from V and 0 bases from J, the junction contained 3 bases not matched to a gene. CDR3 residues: CASSYWGGSTDTQYF. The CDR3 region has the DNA TGTGCCAGCAGTTATTGGGGGGGTAGCACAGATACGCAGTATTTT.

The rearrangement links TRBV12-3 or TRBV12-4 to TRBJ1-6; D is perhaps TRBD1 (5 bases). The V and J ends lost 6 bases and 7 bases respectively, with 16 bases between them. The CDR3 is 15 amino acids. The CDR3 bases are TGTGCCAGCAGCCGTCGGGCAGGGATGAATTCACCCCTCCACTTT. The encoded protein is CASSRRAGMNSPLHF.

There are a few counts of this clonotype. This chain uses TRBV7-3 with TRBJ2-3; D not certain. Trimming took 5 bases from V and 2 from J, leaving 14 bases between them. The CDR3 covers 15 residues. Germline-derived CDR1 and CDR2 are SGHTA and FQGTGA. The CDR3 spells CASSPDPRSTDTQYF. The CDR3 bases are TGTGCCAGCAGCCCCGACCCCCGCTCCACAGATACGCAGTATTTT.

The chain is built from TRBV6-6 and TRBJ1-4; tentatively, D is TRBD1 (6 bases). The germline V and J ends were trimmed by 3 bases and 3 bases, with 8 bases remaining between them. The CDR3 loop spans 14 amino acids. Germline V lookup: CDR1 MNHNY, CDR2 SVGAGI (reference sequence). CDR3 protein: CASSYWGPNEKLFF. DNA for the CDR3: TGTGCCAGCAGTTATTGGGGGCCTAATGAAAAACTGTTTTTT.